The clone carrying this T cell receptor beta chain has a handful of counts. This entry is derived from a study of spatial heterogeneity in lung cancer. TCRdb analysed the 5' RACE reads with MiXCR anew, one entry per CDR3 protein. Among about 92,000 distinct CDR3 sequences, 9.5% to 15% were seen once, and the ten largest hold about 41%. The CDR3 is made up of 14 amino acids. CDR1 SGHTA and CDR2 FQGNSA come from the germline V gene. V was trimmed by 2 bases and J by 5 bases, leaving 12 bases between them. The time point is: sample taken at primary tumor resection. The input material, whole RNA from tumor, nontumor lung or frozen PBMC, was sequenced unsorted.

The receptor was derived from a male donor with early-stage non-small cell lung cancer. The J gene is TRBJ2-5, the V gene TRBV7-2, with D maybe TRBD2 (6 bases). The sequencing here drew on PBMCs, taken at surgery. For the CDR3, the DNA is TGTGCCAGCAGCTTACTTAGCGCGGGGGAGACCCAGTACTTC. This codes for CASSLLSAGETQYF.